This TCR beta chain comes out of a study of shared clonotypes between healthy human individuals. Libraries were prepared by immunoSEQ multiplex PCR; TCRdb keeps only in-frame clonotypes and omits some of them. Of 1.4 million to 1.5 million clones listed, roughly 96% are singletons. The origin of this receptor is a man between 25 and 39 years old in good health. Material: naive CD4+ T cells sorted from blood. Subset of the sample: CD45RA+ positively selected.

CDR3 region: CSVEGGGFF. CDR3 nucleotides: TGCAGCGTTGAAGGGGGGGGGTTCTTC. The chain combines TRBV29-1 with TRBJ2-1, with TRBD2 matching over 7 bases. Germline assignment: CDR1 SQVTM and CDR2 ANQGSEA. V was pared by 1 base and J by 15 bases, with 0 bases of the junction left unmatched. The CDR3 contains 9 residues.